Below, 18 T cell receptor beta chains from the same sample are listed, as sequenced in a study of shared clonotypes between healthy human individuals. Clones were sequenced by immunoSEQ multiplex PCR, and TCRdb holds only the in-frame ones, with some missing. Of 2,500,000 or so clones in the sample, less than 95% were seen once. Sequencing was carried out using naive CD4+ T cells from PBMCs. Subset specified: CD45RA+ positively selected. Every receptor here comes from a man aged 18 to 29 in good health. Some clones in this sample may be carry-over from other donors' samples.

The V call is TRBV9, the J call TRBJ2-1; D unresolved. V gave up 0 bases and J gave up 6 bases, with 7 bases separating them. The CDR3 has 13 residues. Germline CDR1 SGDLS, CDR2 YYNGEE. The CDR3 loop reads CASSVGGFNEQFF. As DNA, the CDR3 is TGTGCCAGCAGCGTAGGCGGATTCAATGAGCAGTTCTTC.

The chain carries TRBV7-3 and TRBJ2-1; D tentatively reads TRBD1 or TRBD2 (7 bases each). The CDR3 is 18 residues long. The ends were cut back, 4 bases at V and 12 bases at J, with 31 bases in the middle. Germline V gene sequence: CDR1 SGHTA, CDR2 FQGTGA. The CDR3 sequence is CASSSHPMSGRGLIGQFF. The CDR3 coding sequence is TGTGCCAGCAGCTCACATCCCATGTCGGGGAGGGGGCTCATAGGGCAGTTCTTC.

This clone has a handful of counts. The gene calls are TRBV29-1 and TRBJ2-1; a weak D match, TRBD2 (6 bases). The germline gives CDR1 SQVTM, CDR2 ANQGSEA. With 4 bases removed from V and 8 bases from J, the gap between germline ends came to 21 bases. The CDR3 totals 15 residues. CDR3 residues: CSVVTTGSLLHEQFF. The CDR3 DNA reads as TGCAGCGTTGTTACAACCGGGAGCCTCCTGCATGAGCAGTTCTTC.

This sequence joins TRBV27 and TRBJ2-7; 11 bases agree with TRBD2. With V trimmed by 6 bases and J by 4 bases, 5 bases remained unmatched. The CDR3 covers 14 residues. Germline CDR1 and CDR2: MNHEY and SMNVEV (reference sequence). CDR3 DNA: TGTGCCAGCAGGGCTACTAGCGGGAGTTACGAGCAGTACTTC. Its translation: CASRATSGSYEQYF.

The V gene is TRBV28, the J gene TRBJ1-1; D unclear. V lost 5 bases and J lost 11, with 12 bases in between. From germline, CDR1 is MDHEN and CDR2 SYDVKM. The length of the CDR3 is 11 residues. The CDR3 DNA is TGTGCCAGCAGTCGACCCGCGGGGGCTTTCTTT. Protein product: CASSRPAGAFF.

The chain's CDR3 is CASSLALGAGTDTQYF. CDR3 bases: TGTGCCAGCAGCTTGGCCCTGGGGGCGGGCACAGATACGCAGTATTTT. The chain links TRBV5-4 to TRBJ2-3, with D tentatively TRBD1 (6 bases). The CDR3 runs to 16 residues. Germline lookup yields CDR1 SGHNT and CDR2 YYREEE (reference sequence). V dropped 0 bases and J dropped 1 base, with 12 bases sitting between them.

This rearrangement joins TRBV5-1 to TRBJ2-4, with D perhaps matching TRBD2 (6 bases). V shed 4 bases and J shed 1 base, with 9 bases lying between them. The CDR3 has 14 amino acids. Germline CDR1 and CDR2: SGHRS and YFSETQ. The CDR3 DNA reads TGCGCCAGCAGCGGGGAGGTTGCCAAAAACATTCAGTACTTC. This codes for CASSGEVAKNIQYF.

The CDR3 DNA sequence: TGTGCCAGCAGGCACCAGCCGGGACAGGGGGCCGTAAACTATGGCTACACCTTC. Amino acid sequence: CASRHQPGQGAVNYGYTF. The rearrangement uses TRBV28 and TRBJ1-2, with TRBD1 matching over 12 bases. In germline, CDR1 is MDHEN, CDR2 SYDVKM. The CDR3 has 18 amino acids. V was pared by 6 bases and J by 2 bases, with 13 bases of the junction left unmatched.

The chain links TRBV5-6 to TRBJ1-2, with a tentative D call TRBD1 (5 bases). This CDR3 region has 16 residues. Between the trimmed V and J ends, which lost 3 bases and 0 bases, there was a span of 15 bases. Per germline, CDR1 SGHDT and CDR2 YYEEEE. The CDR3 DNA sequence: TGTGCCAGCAGCTCCCGTGGCAGGGTCCCTAACTATGGCTACACCTTC. Its protein is CASSSRGRVPNYGYTF.

This chain connects TRBV19 to TRBJ2-5, with 9 bases matching TRBD1. This CDR3 region has 15 residues. Germline CDR1 and CDR2: LNHDA and SQIVND (reference sequence). V trimming: 4 bases; J trimming: 5 bases; junction bases outside the gene matches: 8. The CDR3: CASSKVTGGLETQYF. The DNA for the CDR3 is TGTGCCAGTAGTAAGGTGACAGGGGGTCTGGAGACCCAGTACTTC.

This rearrangement joins TRBV11-3 to TRBJ2-1; unclear D gene. The length of the CDR3 is 12 residues. Deletions cut 8 bases from V and 7 bases from J, with 12 bases between. Germline CDR1 SGHNT, CDR2 YENEEA. The CDR3 DNA reads as TGTGCCAGCTCCCTCAACCGGAATGAGCAGTTCTTC. Its protein is CASSLNRNEQFF. Using reference TRBV11-3 and TRBJ2-1 for the parts outside the CDR3, the full variable domain is EAGVVQSPRYKIIEKKQPVAFWCNPISGHNTLYWYLQNLGQGPELLIRYENEEAVDDSQLPKDRFSAERLKGVDSTLKIQPAELGDSAVYLCASSLNRNEQFFGPGTRLTVL.

A few counts support this clone. The rearrangement uses TRBV6-1 and TRBJ1-2, with TRBD1 matching 8 bases. With V trimmed by 6 bases and J by 5 bases, 5 bases remained unmatched. Per the germline V gene, CDR1 is MNHNS and CDR2 is SASEGT. The CDR3 is made up of 13 amino acids. CDR3 in DNA: TGTGCCAGCAGCCCCGGGACAGGATATGGCTACACCTTC. As protein: CASSPGTGYGYTF.

The chain links TRBV5-4 to TRBJ2-3, with 8 bases lining up with TRBD2. Germline trimming cut 4 bases from V and 0 bases from J; bases unmatched to any gene: 7. Germline lookup yields CDR1 SGHNT and CDR2 YYREEE (reference sequence). The CDR3 has 16 amino acids. The CDR3 loop reads CASSLWTSRSTDTQYF. The CDR3 DNA reads TGTGCCAGCAGCCTTTGGACTAGCAGGAGCACAGATACGCAGTATTTT.

As to this clone: Other DNA sequences in the same sample also yield this CDR3. The V call is TRBV28, the J call TRBJ2-5; D possibly matches TRBD1 or TRBD2 (5 bases each). V was pared by 2 bases and J by 2 bases, with 9 bases between. Germline CDR1 and CDR2: MDHEN and SYDVKM. The CDR3 loop spans 14 amino acids. The CDR3 nucleotides read TGTGCCAGCAGTTTAAGTGGGGGACAAGAGACCCAGTACTTC. The encoded protein is CASSLSGGQETQYF.

Only one count was recorded for this clone. The V gene is TRBV29-1, the J gene TRBJ1-4, with 7 positions matching TRBD1. Germline CDR1 is SQVTM and CDR2 is ANQGSEA. The CDR3 has 13 amino acids. The V and J ends lost 6 bases and 8 bases, in that order; junction bases with no gene match: 9. CDR3 in DNA: TGCAGCGTCGTGAAGACAGGGAGCGAAAAACTGTTTTTT. Translating gives CSVVKTGSEKLFF.

This clone was detected once. The chain couples TRBV6-1 to TRBJ2-1; TRBD2 might be the D (5 bases). The germline CDR1 and CDR2 sequences are MNHNS and SASEGT. The V and J ends lost 0 bases and 2 bases respectively, with 11 bases between them. The CDR3 is 16 residues long. Here the CDR3 reads CASSEAGADPYNEQFF. In nucleotides, the CDR3 is TGTGCCAGCAGTGAAGCTGGAGCGGATCCCTACAATGAGCAGTTCTTC.

This clone is a singleton in its sample. This chain joins TRBV19 and TRBJ1-2, with D possibly being TRBD1 (5 bases). This CDR3 comprises 16 residues. The V and J ends lost 10 bases and 4 bases respectively, with 25 bases between them. CDR1 LNHDA and CDR2 SQIVND come from the germline V gene (reference sequence). The CDR3 nucleotides read TGTGCCACCACCCACAGAGGGGTGGGGAATAGCTATGGCTACACCTTC. Protein sequence: CATTHRGVGNSYGYTF.

The V call is TRBV27, the J call TRBJ2-1; 7 bases fit TRBD2. The germline CDR1 and CDR2 sequences are MNHEY and SMNVEV (reference sequence). This CDR3 comprises 13 residues. Here the CDR3 reads CASGISSYNEQFF. DNA of the CDR3: TGTGCAAGCGGGATAAGCTCCTACAATGAGCAGTTCTTC.